Shown below are 26 T cell receptor beta chains from a single sample sequenced in a study of a mutant IDH1 vaccine in newly diagnosed glioma (dated by TCRdb to the early 2020s). Their target antigens are unknown. This specimen's time point label, interpreted: week 11, during vaccination. Each vaccine dose, consisting of 300 ug of a 20-mer mutant IDH1 peptide in Montanide, was administered subcutaneously with topical imiquimod. Library method: the immunoSEQ multiplex PCR assay. Not all clones reach the TCRdb copy of this immuneACCESS table, which keeps in-frame sequences only. Checked studies attribute under half of the gap to unresolved V genes and leave the rest unexplained. The sample records 40,000 or so clones, about four fifths of which are singletons. The top ten hold around 2.4% of the sample. The material sequenced was PBMCs, taken from a glioma patient whose treatment included an IDH1 peptide vaccine. The receptor source for this set is a man aged 35 to 55 with glioma.

The rearrangement uses TRBV2 and TRBJ1-1; 7 bases map to TRBD1. The CDR3 has 14 residues. The trim removed 6 bases at V and 4 bases at J, leaving 8 bases unmatched. The germline V gene encodes CDR1 SNHLY and CDR2 FYNNEI. CDR3 loop: CASSSGQITTEAFF. CDR3 bases: TGTGCCAGCAGCTCGGGACAGATTACCACTGAAGCTTTCTTT.

The chain has TRBV2 and TRBJ1-1, with 9 bases that match TRBD1. The CDR3 is 14 residues long. Germline V gene lookup returns CDR1 SNHLY and CDR2 FYNNEI. V lost 7 bases and J lost 4; bases outside the gene matches: 7. The CDR3 spells CASTRQGGATEAFF. CDR3 nucleotides: TGTGCCAGCACTAGACAGGGGGGGGCCACTGAAGCTTTCTTT. Looking up the rest from reference TRBV2 and TRBJ1-1 gives the full variable domain: EPEVTQTPSHQVTQMGQEVILRCVPISNHLYFYWYRQILGQKVEFLVSFYNNEISEKSEIFDDQFSVERPDGSNFTLKIRSTKLEDSAMYFCASTRQGGATEAFFGQGTRLTVV.

The chain combines TRBV15 with TRBJ1-2; 7 positions match TRBD1. CDR1 and CDR2 from the germline V gene are LNHNV and YYDKDF (reference sequence). The junction had 8 bases not matched to a gene; V was cut back by 1 base and J by 0 bases. This CDR3 is 17 amino acids long. Here the CDR3 reads CATSRGTRQGANYGYTF. The DNA of the CDR3 is TGTGCCACCAGCAGAGGTACCCGACAGGGAGCTAACTATGGCTACACCTTC.

The rearrangement uses TRBV10-3 and TRBJ2-3; D ambiguous. The V gene lost 3 bases and the J gene lost 6 bases, with 4 bases spanning the gap. From germline, CDR1 is ENHRY and CDR2 SYGVKD. CDR3 size: 11 residues. The CDR3 region has the DNA TGTGCCATCAGTGACCGGGATACGCAGTATTTT. It specifies CAISDRDTQYF.

This clone was seen a handful of times. The genes are TRBV7-2 and TRBJ1-5; D uncertain. Per germline, CDR1 SGHTA and CDR2 FQGNSA. This CDR3 has 15 amino acids. V gave up 1 base and J gave up 0 bases, with 7 bases separating them. The CDR3: CASSLGGSSNQPQHF. CDR3 sequence (DNA): TGTGCCAGCAGCTTAGGAGGATCTAGCAATCAGCCCCAGCATTTT.

The chain employs TRBV19 and TRBJ1-2, with D perhaps matching TRBD1 (5 bases). Trimming shortened V by 7 bases and J by 0 bases, and 15 bases separated the two germline ends. The CDR3 length is 15 residues. Germline V CDR1 and CDR2: LNHDA, SQIVND (reference sequence). In DNA form, the CDR3 reads TGTGCCAGTAAAAGGGGCGAGGTTGCTAACTATGGCTACACCTTC. This codes for CASKRGEVANYGYTF.

The rearrangement uses TRBV7-8 and TRBJ1-1; 9 bases line up with TRBD1. J was trimmed by 4 bases and V by 5 bases; bases with no gene match: 11. The CDR3 spans 16 residues. Germline values: CDR1 SGHVS, CDR2 FQNEAQ. The CDR3 DNA is TGTGCCAGCAGCCCACCATCGACAGGGGGTAGCACTGAAGCTTTCTTT. Protein: CASSPPSTGGSTEAFF.

The chain recombines TRBV9 with TRBJ1-1; D gene uncertain. V was trimmed by 0 bases and J by 0 bases, leaving 9 bases between them. The germline gives CDR1 SGDLS, CDR2 YYNGEE. There are 15 residues in the CDR3. The CDR3: CASSVDGGMNTEAFF. CDR3 DNA: TGTGCCAGCAGCGTAGATGGTGGCATGAACACTGAAGCTTTCTTT.

The chain joins TRBV2 to TRBJ1-2, with D maybe TRBD1 (5 bases). CDR1 is SNHLY and CDR2 is FYNNEI in the germline V gene. The CDR3 runs 14 residues. Trimming pared 3 bases from V and 8 bases from J, leaving 16 bases between. This chain's CDR3 is CASSDPGTSGGYTF. The CDR3 DNA is TGTGCCAGCAGTGACCCCGGGACGTCGGGGGGCTACACCTTC.

The rearrangement links TRBV29-1 to TRBJ2-2; D unresolved. Trimming pared 0 bases from V and 2 bases from J, leaving 13 bases between. Germline V gene lookup returns CDR1 SQVTM and CDR2 ANQGSEA. This CDR3 has 16 residues. The CDR3 DNA reads TGCAGCGTTGAAGATAGTCTGTCTGGCAACACCGGGGAGCTGTTTTTT. It translates to CSVEDSLSGNTGELFF.

This chain links TRBV5-1 with TRBJ2-1; possibly TRBD1 or TRBD2 for D (5 bases each). V was shortened by 4 bases and J by 6 bases, with 11 bases between the two germline ends. The CDR3 is 13 residues long. CDR1 is SGHRS, CDR2 YFSETQ, per germline. Here the CDR3 reads CASSPMGVNEQFF. The CDR3 DNA follows: TGCGCCAGCAGCCCGATGGGGGTCAATGAGCAGTTCTTC.

The chain links TRBV18 to TRBJ1-4; the D is unclear. Germline lookup yields CDR1 KGHSH and CDR2 LQKENI. This CDR3 has 13 amino acids. V lost 3 bases and J 4 bases, leaving 6 bases between the germline ends. CDR3 in DNA: TGTGCCAGCTCACCTTCCATTAATGAAAAACTGTTTTTT. Translation gives CASSPSINEKLFF. Filled out from reference TRBV18 and TRBJ1-4, the complete variable domain reads NAGVMQNPRHLVRRRGQEARLRCSPMKGHSHVYWYRQLPEEGLKFMVYLQKENIIDESGMPKERFSAEFPKEGPSILRIQQVVRGDSAAYFCASSPSINEKLFFGSGTQLSVL.

V and J are TRBV19 and TRBJ1-2; TRBD1 is a possible D gene (5 bases). There are 12 residues in the CDR3. Trimming shortened V by 1 base and J by 8 bases, and 8 bases separated the two germline ends. Germline V gene data show CDR1 as LNHDA and CDR2 as SQIVND (reference sequence). The CDR3 DNA is TGTGCCAGTAGTATAGCCGAGGGGGGCTACACCTTC. This sequence encodes CASSIAEGGYTF.

This rearrangement joins TRBV7-9 to TRBJ2-7, with D maybe TRBD1 (6 bases). Germline CDR1 and CDR2: SEHNR and FQNEAQ (reference sequence). This CDR3 comprises 12 residues. V lost 5 bases and J lost 6, with 11 bases in between. The CDR3 here is CASSRDNREQYF. CDR3 coding DNA: TGTGCCAGCAGCCGGGACAATCGCGAGCAGTACTTC.

This clone was counted only a few times. V usage is TRBV10-3 and J usage is TRBJ1-1, with D hard to call. CDR3 size: 12 residues. V lost 0 bases and J lost 7, with 6 bases in between. From germline, CDR1 is ENHRY and CDR2 SYGVKD. CDR3 bases: TGTGCCATCAGTGAGTCACTTGGTGAAGCTTTCTTT. It encodes CAISESLGEAFF.

The chain uses TRBV7-2 and TRBJ2-5; D tentatively fits TRBD1 or TRBD2 (7 bases each). This CDR3 spans 15 amino acids. Germline CDR1 SGHTA, CDR2 FQGNSA. Trimming shortened V by 4 bases and J by 1 base, and 13 bases separated the two germline ends. As DNA, the CDR3 is TGTGCCAGCAGCTCGCAGGGGGGGGGCCAAGAGACCCAGTACTTC. It codes for CASSSQGGGQETQYF.

V gene TRBV29-1 combines with J gene TRBJ2-3, with 9 bases aligning to TRBD1. The CDR3 runs 12 residues. V shed 7 bases, J shed 12 bases, and the junction held 11 bases outside the gene matches. Germline loops: CDR1 SQVTM, CDR2 ANQGSEA. The CDR3 is CSGAHGTGSQYF. The CDR3 DNA sequence: TGCAGCGGGGCCCACGGGACAGGGTCACAGTATTTT.

This rearrangement joins TRBV5-1 to TRBJ2-2; D not resolved. V was cut by 1 base and J by 2 bases, with 9 bases left in between. The germline V gene encodes CDR1 SGHRS and CDR2 YFSETQ. This CDR3 spans 15 amino acids. The CDR3 loop is CASSLLASNTGELFF. CDR3 DNA sequence: TGCGCCAGCAGCTTGCTTGCGAGCAACACCGGGGAGCTGTTTTTT.

The chain is built from TRBV12-5 and TRBJ2-5; D ambiguous. The CDR3 has 15 residues. CDR1 is LGHNT and CDR2 is FRNRAP in the germline V gene. V gave up 1 base and J gave up 5 bases, with 14 bases separating them. DNA for the CDR3: TGTGCTAGTGGTTTGGCGGGCGTGCTAGGGGAGACCCAGTACTTC. Its protein product is CASGLAGVLGETQYF.

J is TRBJ1-5 and V is TRBV2; D possibly corresponds to TRBD1 (5 bases). CDR1 is SNHLY, CDR2 FYNNEI, per germline. This CDR3 region has 16 residues. Trimming stripped 2 bases from V and 1 base from J, with 12 bases between. The CDR3 nucleotides are TGTGCCAGCAGTGAAATGGGTCAGGGAAGCAATCAGCCCCAGCATTTT. It specifies CASSEMGQGSNQPQHF.

The rearrangement uses TRBV4-2 and TRBJ2-7, with 8 bases that match TRBD2. Germline V gene data show CDR1 as LGHNA and CDR2 as YNFKEQ. CDR3 length: 13 residues. V shed 4 bases and J 7 bases; nucleotides not matched to a gene: 6. The CDR3 protein is CASSPSGSWEQYF. As DNA, the CDR3 is TGTGCCAGCAGCCCGAGCGGGAGCTGGGAGCAGTACTTC.

This clone appeared a single time. The V call is TRBV19, the J call TRBJ2-2; 8 nucleotides match TRBD2. The CDR3 length is 14 residues. With 11 bases clipped from V and 6 bases from J, the junction kept 11 bases outside the gene matches. CDR1 and CDR2 (germline): LNHDA, SQIVND (reference sequence). The CDR3, as DNA: TGTGCCGTCCAAGAAGCGGGAGTTGCCGGGGAGCTGTTTTTT. It specifies CAVQEAGVAGELFF.

This clone has a single count. V usage is TRBV7-3 and J usage is TRBJ2-1; D is undetermined. Germline V lookup: CDR1 SGHTA, CDR2 FQGTGA. CDR3 length: 15 residues. The V and J ends lost 2 bases and 7 bases respectively, with 15 bases between them. The CDR3 DNA reads TGTGCCAGCAGCTTATTTAGAGGCCCCACAAATGAGCAGTTCTTC. Amino acids: CASSLFRGPTNEQFF.

V usage is TRBV7-9 and J usage is TRBJ2-7; 10 nucleotides match TRBD2. The CDR3 has 14 amino acids. With V trimmed by 4 bases and J by 2 bases, 2 bases remained unmatched. Germline assignment: CDR1 SEHNR and CDR2 FQNEAQ (reference sequence). DNA for the CDR3: TGTGCCAGCAGCTCTAGCGGGAGCCCCTACGAGCAGTACTTC. This codes for CASSSSGSPYEQYF.

V gene TRBV18 combines with J gene TRBJ2-7; 7 nucleotides match TRBD2. Germline loops: CDR1 KGHSH, CDR2 LQKENI. The V and J ends lost 6 bases and 0 bases, in that order; junction bases with no gene match: 8. This CDR3 has 15 residues. The CDR3 is CASSTAGDGSYEQYF. CDR3 coding DNA: TGTGCCAGCTCCACCGCGGGGGACGGCTCCTACGAGCAGTACTTC.

As to this clone: The identical CDR3 is also encoded by other nucleotide sequences in the sample. The chain links TRBV5-5 to TRBJ2-7, with TRBD2 as a possible D gene (5 bases). V gave up 2 bases and J gave up 2 bases, with 11 bases separating them. The germline gives CDR1 SGHKS, CDR2 YYEKEE (reference sequence). The CDR3 extends over 14 amino acids. This chain's CDR3 is CASSFPGSPYEQYF. The CDR3 coding sequence is TGTGCCAGCAGCTTCCCGGGGAGCCCCTACGAGCAGTACTTC.